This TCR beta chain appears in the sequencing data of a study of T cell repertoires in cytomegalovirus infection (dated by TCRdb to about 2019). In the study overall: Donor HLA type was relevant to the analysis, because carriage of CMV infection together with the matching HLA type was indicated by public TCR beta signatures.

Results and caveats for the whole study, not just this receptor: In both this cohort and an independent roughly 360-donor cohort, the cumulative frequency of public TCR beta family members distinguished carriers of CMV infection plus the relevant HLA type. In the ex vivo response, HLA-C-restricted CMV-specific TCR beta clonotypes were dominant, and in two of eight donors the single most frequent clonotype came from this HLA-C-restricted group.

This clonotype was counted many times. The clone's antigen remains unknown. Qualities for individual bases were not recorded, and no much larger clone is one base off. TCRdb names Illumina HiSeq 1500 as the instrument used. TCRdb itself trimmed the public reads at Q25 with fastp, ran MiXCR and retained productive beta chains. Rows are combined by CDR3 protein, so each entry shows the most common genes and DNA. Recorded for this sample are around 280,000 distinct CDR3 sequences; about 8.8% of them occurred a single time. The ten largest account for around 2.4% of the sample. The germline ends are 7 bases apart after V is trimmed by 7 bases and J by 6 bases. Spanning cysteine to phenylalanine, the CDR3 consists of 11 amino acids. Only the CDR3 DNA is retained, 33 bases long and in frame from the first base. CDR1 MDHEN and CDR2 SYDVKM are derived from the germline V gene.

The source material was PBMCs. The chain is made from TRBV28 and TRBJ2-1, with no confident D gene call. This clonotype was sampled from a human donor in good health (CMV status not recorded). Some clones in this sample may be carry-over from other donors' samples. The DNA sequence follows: TGTGCCAGCACCATAGGCAATGAGCAGTTCTTC. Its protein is CASTIGNEQFF.